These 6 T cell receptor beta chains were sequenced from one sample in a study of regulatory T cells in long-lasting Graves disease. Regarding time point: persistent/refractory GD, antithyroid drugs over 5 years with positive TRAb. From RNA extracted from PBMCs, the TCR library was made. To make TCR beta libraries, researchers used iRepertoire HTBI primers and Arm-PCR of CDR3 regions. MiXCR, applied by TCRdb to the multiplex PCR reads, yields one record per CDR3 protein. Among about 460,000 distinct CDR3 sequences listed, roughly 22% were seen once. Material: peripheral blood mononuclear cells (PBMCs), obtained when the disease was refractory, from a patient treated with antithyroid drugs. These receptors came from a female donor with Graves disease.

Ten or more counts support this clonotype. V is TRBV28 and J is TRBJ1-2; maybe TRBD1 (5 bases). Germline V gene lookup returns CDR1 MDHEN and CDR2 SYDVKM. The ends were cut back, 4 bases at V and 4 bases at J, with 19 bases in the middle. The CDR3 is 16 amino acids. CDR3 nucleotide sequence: TGTGCCAGCAGTTACCGAGGAGGGGTGGGATCCTATGGCTACACCTTC. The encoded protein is CASSYRGGVGSYGYTF.

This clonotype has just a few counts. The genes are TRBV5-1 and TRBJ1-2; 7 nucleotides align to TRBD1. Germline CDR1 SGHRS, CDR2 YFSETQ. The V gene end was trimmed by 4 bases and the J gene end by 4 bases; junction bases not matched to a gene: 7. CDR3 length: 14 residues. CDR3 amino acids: CASSQVTGVYGYTF. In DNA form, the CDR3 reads TGCGCCAGCAGCCAAGTTACAGGGGTCTATGGCTACACCTTC.

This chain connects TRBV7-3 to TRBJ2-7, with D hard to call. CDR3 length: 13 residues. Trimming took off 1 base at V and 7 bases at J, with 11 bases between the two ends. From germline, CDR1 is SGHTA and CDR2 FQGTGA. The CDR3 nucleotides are TGTGCCAGCAGCTTAATGAACGGCGATGAGCAGTACTTC. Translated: CASSLMNGDEQYF.

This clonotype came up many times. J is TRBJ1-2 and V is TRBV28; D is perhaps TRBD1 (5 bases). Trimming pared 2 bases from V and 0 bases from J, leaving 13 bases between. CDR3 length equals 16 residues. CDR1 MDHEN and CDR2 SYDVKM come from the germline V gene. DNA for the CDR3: TGTGCCAGCAGTTTACAGCAGGGACTAGCTAACTATGGCTACACCTTC. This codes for CASSLQQGLANYGYTF.

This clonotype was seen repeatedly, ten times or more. The CDR3 sequence: CSAASAQETQYF. Written as DNA, the CDR3 is TGCAGTGCTGCAAGTGCACAAGAGACCCAGTACTTC. The V gene is TRBV20-1, the J gene TRBJ2-5; D unresolved. CDR1 DFQATT and CDR2 SNEGSKA come from the germline V gene (reference sequence). The CDR3 length is 12 residues. Trimming stripped 5 bases from V and 2 bases from J, with 9 bases between.

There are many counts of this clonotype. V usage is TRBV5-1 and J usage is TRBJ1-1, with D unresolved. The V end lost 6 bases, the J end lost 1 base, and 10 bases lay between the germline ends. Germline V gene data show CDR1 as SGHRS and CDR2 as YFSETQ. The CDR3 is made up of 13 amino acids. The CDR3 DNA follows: TGCGCCAGCAAGGTTACTAGGAACACTGAAGCTTTCTTT. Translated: CASKVTRNTEAFF.